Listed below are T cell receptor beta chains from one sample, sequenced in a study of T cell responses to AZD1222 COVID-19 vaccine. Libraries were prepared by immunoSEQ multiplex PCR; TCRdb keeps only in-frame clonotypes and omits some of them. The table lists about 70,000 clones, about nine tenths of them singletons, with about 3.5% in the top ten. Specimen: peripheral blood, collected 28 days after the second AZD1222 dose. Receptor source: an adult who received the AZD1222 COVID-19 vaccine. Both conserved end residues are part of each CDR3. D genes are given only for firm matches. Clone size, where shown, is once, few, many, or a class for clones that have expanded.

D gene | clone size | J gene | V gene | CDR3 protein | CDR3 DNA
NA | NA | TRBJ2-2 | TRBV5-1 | CASSLEWPGELFF | TGCGCCAGCAGCTTGGAGTGGCCCGGGGAGCTGTTTTTT
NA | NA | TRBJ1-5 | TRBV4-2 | CASSQDWGEGNQPQHF | TGTGCCAGCAGCCAAGATTGGGGGGAGGGCAATCAGCCCCAGCATTTT
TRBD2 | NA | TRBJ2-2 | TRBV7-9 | CASSFYTSGSGGGELFF | TGTGCCAGCAGCTTCTACACTAGCGGGAGCGGGGGCGGGGAGCTGTTTTTT
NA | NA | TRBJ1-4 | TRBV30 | CAWSEPMTETFF | TGTGCCTGGAGTGAACCAATGACGGAGACCTTTTTT
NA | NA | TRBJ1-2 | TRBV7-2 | CASSLDRNSGYTF | TGTGCCAGCAGCCTTGACCGGAATTCTGGCTACACCTTC
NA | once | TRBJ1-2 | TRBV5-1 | CASSSNPDGNYGYTF | TGCGCCAGCAGCTCCAACCCCGACGGTAACTATGGCTACACCTTC
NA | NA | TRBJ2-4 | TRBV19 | CASSRMDENIQYF | TGTGCCAGCTCCCGGATGGACGAAAACATTCAGTACTTC
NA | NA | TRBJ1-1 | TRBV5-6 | CASSLISGTHTEAFF | TGTGCCAGCAGCTTGATCTCGGGAACTCACACTGAAGCTTTCTTT
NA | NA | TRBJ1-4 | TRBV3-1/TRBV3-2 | CASSPGGRAFREGEKLFF | TGTGCCAGCAGCCCAGGAGGGAGGGCCTTTCGGGAGGGTGAAAAACTGTTTTTT
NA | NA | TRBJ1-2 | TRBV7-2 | CASSLWTENYGYTF | TGTGCCAGCAGCTTGTGGACGGAAAACTATGGCTACACCTTC
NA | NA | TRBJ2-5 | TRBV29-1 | CSTLGTLPLVGETQYF | TGCAGCACTCTGGGGACACTTCCTTTGGTTGGAGAGACCCAGTACTTC
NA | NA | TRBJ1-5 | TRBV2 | CASSEYRVGDQPQHF | TGTGCCAGCAGTGAATACAGGGTTGGAGATCAGCCCCAGCATTTT
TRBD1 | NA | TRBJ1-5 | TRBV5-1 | CASSTGDEQPQHF | TGCGCCAGCAGTACAGGGGACGAGCAGCCCCAGCATTTT
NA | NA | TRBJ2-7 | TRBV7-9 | CASGQMSYEQYF | TGTGCCAGCGGCCAGATGAGCTACGAGCAGTACTTC
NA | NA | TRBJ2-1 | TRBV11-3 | CASSPLGQNEQFF | TGTGCCAGCAGCCCCCTGGGGCAGAATGAGCAGTTCTTC
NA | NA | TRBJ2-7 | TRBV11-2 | CASSLGYSYEQYF | TGTGCCAGCAGCTTGGGGTACTCCTACGAGCAGTACTTC
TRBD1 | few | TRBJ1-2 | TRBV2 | CASSGGQGAPYGYTF | TGTGCCAGCAGCGGCGGACAGGGAGCCCCCTATGGCTACACCTTC
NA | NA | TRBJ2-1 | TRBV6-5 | CASSYAGSREQFF | TGTGCCAGCAGTTACGCTGGTAGTCGGGAGCAGTTCTTC
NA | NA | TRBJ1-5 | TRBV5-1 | CASSMDGDPTGPQHF | TGCGCCAGCAGCATGGACGGGGATCCCACGGGGCCCCAGCATTTT
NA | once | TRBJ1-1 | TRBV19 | CASSIGRPNTEAFF | TGTGCCAGTAGTATAGGGCGGCCGAACACTGAAGCTTTCTTT
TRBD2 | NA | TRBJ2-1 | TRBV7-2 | CASSLGLAYNEQFF | TGTGCCAGCAGCTTGGGACTAGCATACAATGAGCAGTTCTTC
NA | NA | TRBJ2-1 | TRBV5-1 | CASSLDRYNEQFF | TGCGCCAGCAGCTTAGACAGATACAATGAGCAGTTCTTC
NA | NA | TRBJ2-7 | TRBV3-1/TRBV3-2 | CASSETGTAYEQYF | TGTGCCAGCAGCGAGACCGGGACTGCCTACGAGCAGTACTTC
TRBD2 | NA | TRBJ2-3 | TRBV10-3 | CAIKLAGGDTDTQYF | TGTGCCATCAAGCTAGCGGGAGGCGACACAGATACGCAGTATTTT
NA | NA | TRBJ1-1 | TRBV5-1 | CASSLGTITEAFF | TGCGCCAGCAGCTTGGGTACTATCACTGAAGCTTTCTTT
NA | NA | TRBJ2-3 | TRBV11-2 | CASSPSRGTDTQYF | TGTGCCAGCAGCCCTTCCAGGGGAACAGATACGCAGTATTTT
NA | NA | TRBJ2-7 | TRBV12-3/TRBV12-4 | CASSLTGFDEQYF | TGTGCCAGCAGTTTGACAGGTTTCGACGAGCAGTACTTC
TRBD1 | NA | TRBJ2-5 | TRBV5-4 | CASSFGEGGAYETQYF | TGTGCCAGCAGCTTCGGTGAAGGGGGCGCTTACGAGACCCAGTACTTC
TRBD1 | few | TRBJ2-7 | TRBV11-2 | CASRGRTGIYEQYF | TGTGCCAGCAGAGGTAGGACAGGGATTTACGAGCAGTACTTC
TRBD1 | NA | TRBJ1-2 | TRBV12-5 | CASGLPNRGLGGYGYTF | TGTGCTAGTGGTTTGCCAAACAGGGGGCTAGGGGGGTATGGCTACACCTTC
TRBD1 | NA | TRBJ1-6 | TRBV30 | CAWQRDRSSPLHF | TGTGCCTGGCAAAGGGACAGGAGTTCACCCCTCCACTTT
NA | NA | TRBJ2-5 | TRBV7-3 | CASSVHSLETQYF | TGTGCCAGCAGCGTTCACTCACTGGAGACCCAGTACTTC
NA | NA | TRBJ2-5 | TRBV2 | CASSEGRDTTQYF | TGTGCCAGCAGTGAAGGACGGGATACGACCCAGTACTTC
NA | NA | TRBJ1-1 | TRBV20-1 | CSARGTKAFF | TGCAGTGCTAGAGGGACAAAAGCTTTCTTT
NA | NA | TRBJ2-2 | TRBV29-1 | CSVGGIGGAGGELFF | TGCAGCGTTGGCGGAATTGGGGGGGCCGGCGGGGAGCTGTTTTTT
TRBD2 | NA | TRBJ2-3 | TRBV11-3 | CASSSGTSGSADTQYF | TGTGCCAGCAGCTCCGGGACTAGCGGGAGTGCAGATACGCAGTATTTT
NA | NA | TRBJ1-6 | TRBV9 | CASSVDSDSPLHF | TGTGCCAGCAGCGTAGACTCGGACTCACCCCTCCACTTT
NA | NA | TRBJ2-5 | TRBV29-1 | CSVDSPEETQYF | TGCAGCGTCGACAGCCCTGAAGAGACCCAGTACTTC
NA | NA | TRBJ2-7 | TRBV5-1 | CASSLSASSYEQYF | TGCGCCAGCAGCTTGTCAGCGAGCTCCTACGAGCAGTACTTC
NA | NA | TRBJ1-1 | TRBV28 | CASSTRGSRLNTEAFF | TGTGCCAGCAGCACCAGGGGATCCCGGCTGAACACTGAAGCTTTCTTT
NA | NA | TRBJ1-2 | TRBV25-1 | CASSVDTSGVYGYTF | TGTGCCAGCAGTGTCGACACCTCGGGGGTCTATGGCTACACCTTC